This T cell receptor beta chain was found in a study of beta chain features in type 1 diabetes. The study, taken as a whole, reports: TCRB CDR3s from Type 1 diabetes patients were moderately but significantly shorter in all four CD4+ subsets.

cDNA synthesis used the whole RNA isolate, giving expressed TCRB sequences. The method was immunoSEQ multiplex PCR; TCRdb's version includes in-frame clones alone and lacks a portion of them. The sample contains 640,000 or so clones, over 10% of which appear only once. As for this clone: Its cognate antigen is unknown.

Each of the CD4+ naive, central memory, regulatory and stem cell-like memory populations was sorted via CD45RO/CCR7/CD25/CD127/CD95/CD27. The TCR was taken from a man between 18 and 35 years old with type 1 diabetes. Material for sequencing was naive CD4+ T cells from blood.

The DNA of the CDR3 is TGTGCCAGCAGCCAGGGGACAGGCGCTCAGGTTCAGCCCCAGCATTTT. Its protein is CASSQGTGAQVQPQHF. The J gene is TRBJ1-5, the V gene TRBV13; 8 bases are shared with TRBD1. Germline V CDR1 and CDR2: PRHDT, FYEKMQ (reference sequence). J gave up 6 bases and V 5 bases, and 12 bases lay outside the gene matches. CDR3 length: 16 residues.